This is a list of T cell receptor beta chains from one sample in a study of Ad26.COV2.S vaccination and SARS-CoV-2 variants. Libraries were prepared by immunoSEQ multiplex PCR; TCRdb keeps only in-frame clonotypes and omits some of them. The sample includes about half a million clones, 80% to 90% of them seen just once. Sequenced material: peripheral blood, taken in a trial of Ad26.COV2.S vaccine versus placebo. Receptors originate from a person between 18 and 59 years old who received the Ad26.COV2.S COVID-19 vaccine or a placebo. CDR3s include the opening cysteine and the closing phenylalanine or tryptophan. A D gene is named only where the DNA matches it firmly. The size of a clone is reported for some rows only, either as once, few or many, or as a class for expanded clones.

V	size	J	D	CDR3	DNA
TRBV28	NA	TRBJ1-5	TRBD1	CASSLDRGEQEDQPQHF	TGTGCCAGCAGTTTGGACAGGGGGGAGCAAGAGGATCAGCCCCAGCATTTT
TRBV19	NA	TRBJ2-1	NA	CASSILQASSYNEQFF	TGTGCCAGTAGTATATTGCAGGCTAGCTCCTACAATGAGCAGTTCTTC
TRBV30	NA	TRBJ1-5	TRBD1	CAWSYKGTGRDQPQHF	TGTGCCTGGAGTTATAAAGGGACAGGAAGGGATCAGCCCCAGCATTTT
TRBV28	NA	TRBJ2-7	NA	CASSFSSSRWGPISYEQYF	TGTGCCAGCAGTTTTAGTTCCTCCCGGTGGGGGCCGATCTCCTACGAGCAGTACTTC
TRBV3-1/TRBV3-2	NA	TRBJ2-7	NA	CASSRRSGYEQYF	TGTGCCAGCAGCCGTCGGTCCGGTTACGAGCAGTACTTC
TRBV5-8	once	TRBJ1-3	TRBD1	CASSLGQGTGNTIYF	TGTGCCAGCAGCTTGGGACAGGGGACCGGAAACACCATATATTTT
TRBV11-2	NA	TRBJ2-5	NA	CASSPRARGTQYF	TGTGCCAGCAGCCCCAGGGCTAGAGGGACCCAGTACTTC
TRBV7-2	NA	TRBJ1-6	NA	CASSLGFGGPLHF	TGTGCCAGCAGCTTAGGTTTCGGGGGACCCCTCCACTTT
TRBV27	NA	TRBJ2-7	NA	CASSLLPSGSSNEQYF	TGTGCCAGCAGTTTATTGCCTTCCGGATCCTCCAACGAGCAGTACTTC
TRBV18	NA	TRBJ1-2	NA	CASSPSEGQGYTF	TGTGCCAGCTCACCGTCCGAGGGGCAGGGCTACACCTTC
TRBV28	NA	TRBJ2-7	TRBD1	CASSFSRQGAASYEQYF	TGTGCCAGCAGTTTTTCGAGGCAGGGGGCCGCGAGCTACGAGCAGTACTTC
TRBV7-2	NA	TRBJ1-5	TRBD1	CASSSGGTEYNQPQHF	TGTGCCAGCAGCAGTGGCGGGACAGAGTACAATCAGCCCCAGCATTTT
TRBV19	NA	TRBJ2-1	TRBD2	CASSIASGRDYNEQFF	TGTGCCAGTAGTATAGCCAGCGGGAGAGACTACAATGAGCAGTTCTTC